The 12 T cell receptor beta chains below all came from one sample that was sequenced in a study of control samples from healthy donors and cancer patients. Sequencing used immunoSEQ multiplex PCR; TCRdb keeps in-frame clones, though not all of them. The repertoire holds approximately 20,000 clones, approximately 81% seen once, with approximately 30% in the top ten. Sequenced sample: PBMCs. The receptors originated from a woman aged 70 to 79 with lung cancer.

This clone was observed a few times. The chain carries TRBV7-3 and TRBJ2-6; the D gene could be TRBD1 or TRBD2 (5 bases each). The germline V gene has CDR1 SGHTA and CDR2 FQGTGA. CDR3 size: 17 residues. V was clipped by 2 bases and J by 2 bases, with 13 bases between them. CDR3 loop: CASSLSRGDTGANVLTF. The CDR3 nucleotides are TGTGCCAGCAGCTTATCTAGGGGAGACACTGGGGCCAACGTCCTGACTTTC.

This chain connects TRBV7-2 to TRBJ2-5; 7 positions match TRBD1. Germline V gives CDR1 SGHTA, CDR2 FQGNSA. J lost 1 base, V lost 2 bases, and 4 bases had no gene match. CDR3 length: 15 amino acids. DNA for the CDR3: TGTGCCAGCAGCTTACTTCCAGGGGGCCAAGAGACCCAGTACTTC. Translated, it gives CASSLLPGGQETQYF.

The V gene is TRBV30, the J gene TRBJ2-1; tentative D call: TRBD2 (6 bases). The CDR3 has 19 amino acids. Per germline, CDR1 GTSNPN and CDR2 SVGIG (reference sequence). Trimming removed 1 base at V and 0 bases at J, with 22 bases between. CDR3: CAWSEAGPLITSSYNEQFF. The CDR3 DNA follows: TGTGCCTGGAGTGAGGCGGGACCGCTTATTACTAGCTCCTACAATGAGCAGTTCTTC.

This clone was found a few times. V and J are TRBV28 and TRBJ2-1, with a tentative D call TRBD1 (7 bases). V was shortened by 7 bases and J by 9 bases, with 13 bases between the two germline ends. The germline gives CDR1 MDHEN, CDR2 SYDVKM. The CDR3 is made up of 12 amino acids. The CDR3 loop is CASTLQGGEQFF. CDR3 DNA: TGTGCCAGCACCCTGCAGGGGGGTGAGCAGTTCTTC.

The chain is built from TRBV6-5 and TRBJ1-2; D may be TRBD1 (6 bases). V was clipped by 4 bases and J by 8 bases, with 14 bases between them. The CDR3 runs 13 residues. From germline, CDR1 is MNHEY and CDR2 SVGAGI. CDR3 residues: CASSFRRGRGYTF. CDR3 in DNA: TGTGCCAGCAGTTTCCGCAGGGGACGAGGCTACACCTTC.

V and J are TRBV7-8 and TRBJ1-5, with D unclear. The CDR3 is made up of 15 amino acids. The germline CDR1 and CDR2 sequences are SGHVS and FQNEAQ. With 5 bases removed from V and 3 bases from J, the gap between germline ends came to 14 bases. CDR3 sequence reads: CASSPGEGYNQPQHF. CDR3 in DNA: TGTGCCAGCAGCCCCGGGGAGGGATACAATCAGCCCCAGCATTTT.

This chain links TRBV5-5 with TRBJ1-1; 11 bases line up with TRBD1. Germline-derived CDR1 and CDR2 are SGHKS and YYEKEE (reference sequence). This CDR3 contains 14 residues. Germline trimming cut 6 bases from V and 4 bases from J; bases unmatched to any gene: 5. The CDR3: CASTWTGGVTEAFF. In nucleotides, the CDR3 is TGTGCCAGCACCTGGACAGGGGGCGTCACTGAAGCTTTCTTT.

The chain employs TRBV9 and TRBJ2-1; 9 bases match TRBD1. In germline, CDR1 is SGDLS, CDR2 YYNGEE. With V trimmed by 4 bases and J by 5 bases, 10 bases remained unmatched. The CDR3 has 16 amino acids. CDR3 sequence reads: CASSSWDREGHNEQFF. In DNA form, the CDR3 reads TGTGCCAGCAGCTCTTGGGACAGGGAAGGCCACAATGAGCAGTTCTTC.

V and J are TRBV28 and TRBJ2-1; 10 bases are a match to TRBD2. After removal of 7 bases from V and 8 bases from J, the junction contained 14 bases not matched to a gene. The CDR3 has 16 residues. CDR1 and CDR2 from the germline V gene are MDHEN and SYDVKM. CDR3 DNA: TGTGCCAGCACCCTTTGGGCTAGCGGGAGTCGGGATGAGCAGTTCTTC. It yields the protein CASTLWASGSRDEQFF.

This sequence joins TRBV7-8 and TRBJ2-7; 11 nucleotides line up with TRBD1. The germline V gene encodes CDR1 SGHVS and CDR2 FQNEAQ. J gave up 8 bases and V 0 bases, and 9 bases lay outside the gene matches. This CDR3 region has 16 residues. In DNA, the CDR3 is TGTGCCAGCAGCTTAGCGGGGGACAGGGGGGACCTCAAGCAGTACTTC. Amino acid sequence: CASSLAGDRGDLKQYF.

The V and J genes are TRBV10-1 and TRBJ2-7; 9 positions agree with TRBD1. Trimming removed 6 bases from V and 1 base from J; junction bases left unmatched: 4. Germline CDR1 reads WNHNN; CDR2 reads SYGVQD (reference sequence). This CDR3 spans 14 amino acids. The CDR3 is CASSPGTGSYEQYF. The CDR3, as DNA: TGCGCCAGCAGCCCCGGGACAGGGTCCTACGAGCAGTACTTC.

The chain joins TRBV15 to TRBJ1-2; D is ambiguous. Trimming took off 5 bases at V and 4 bases at J, with 17 bases between the two ends. The CDR3 consists of 15 residues. CDR1 is LNHNV, CDR2 YYDKDF, per germline (reference sequence). The CDR3 spells CATSPGRQDLYGYTF. The DNA of the CDR3 is TGTGCCACCAGCCCCGGTAGGCAGGACCTCTATGGCTACACCTTC.